What follows describes a single T cell receptor (beta chain). The antigen remains undetermined. The sample is drawn from a study of blood T cells in healthy people across ages. Overall study findings and caveats: Whereas aged donors had fewer naive CD4+ cells, long-lived donors had more of them and higher diversity.

Looked up from germline, CDR1 is MNHNS and CDR2 is SASEGT. V was shortened by 2 bases and J by 3 bases, with 7 bases between the two germline ends. The CDR3 is 14 residues long. A J-beta primer mix and a sample-barcoded 5' primer were used in a second PCR of roughly 6 to 12 cycles. All cDNA molecules were each tagged by a template-switch adaptor with 12 random nucleotides. Via MiXCR, TCRdb re-called the 5' RACE reads, giving one row per CDR3 protein. The sample contains 750,000 to 950,000 distinct CDR3 sequences, under 30% of which appear only once. The same sample was also studied in work on T cells of mothers and their children. As reported in that work: Samples came from a few healthy Caucasian mothers and their six children. The extracted RNA was employed in its entirety for cDNA synthesis, at roughly 1.5 ug per 15 ul.

The TCR sequence derives from a boy younger than 18 in good health. The sequencing input was blood. This chain joins TRBV6-1 and TRBJ1-4; no clear D. CDR3 sequence reads: CASSERLSNEKLFF. The CDR3 bases are TGTGCCAGCAGTGAACGGCTTTCTAATGAAAAACTGTTTTTT.